This T cell receptor (beta chain) was sequenced during a study of shared clonotypes between healthy human individuals. Findings and caveats of the study: In contrast to clonotypes shared by all four donors, non-shared clonotypes had lower generation probabilities. With few donors, the genetic and exposure-history diversity represented was limited. Sampling covered nothing but blood. Tissue TCR repertoires likely differ from those found in blood.

CD45RA-negative memory and CD45RA+ naive subsets were split from the CD4+ cells. Details on this clone: Its antigen remains unknown.

The assay was immunoSEQ multiplex PCR, and TCRdb's table has in-frame clones only and misses some. The sample records more than 2 million clones, approximately 96% being singletons. V lost 6 bases and J lost 6; bases outside the gene matches: 3. The CDR3 has 13 residues. The germline CDR1 and CDR2 sequences are SEHNR and FQNEAQ (reference sequence). The sequenced sample consisted of naive CD4+ T cells sorted from blood. Subset meaning: CD45RA+ positively selected. This TCR derives from a man aged 18 to 35 in good health. This sequence joins TRBV7-9 and TRBJ2-1; 9 bases match TRBD1. In DNA, the CDR3 is TGTGCCAGCAGGGGGGACAGGGCCAATGAGCAGTTCTTC. Translating it yields CASRGDRANEQFF.